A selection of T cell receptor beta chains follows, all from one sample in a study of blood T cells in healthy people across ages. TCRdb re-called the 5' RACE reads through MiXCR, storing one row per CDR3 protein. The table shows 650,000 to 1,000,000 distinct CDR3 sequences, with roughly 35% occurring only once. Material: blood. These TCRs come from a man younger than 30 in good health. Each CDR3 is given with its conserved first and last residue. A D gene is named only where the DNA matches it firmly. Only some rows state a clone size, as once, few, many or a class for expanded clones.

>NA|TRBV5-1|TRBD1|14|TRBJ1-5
CASSLEQGNQPQHF
TGCGCCAGCAGCTTGGAACAGGGGAATCAGCCCCAGCATTTT
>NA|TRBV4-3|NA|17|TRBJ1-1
CASSQDWGAEGNTEAFF
TGCGCCAGCAGCCAAGATTGGGGCGCAGAGGGGAACACTGAAGCTTTCTTT
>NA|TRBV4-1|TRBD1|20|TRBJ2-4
CASSPAPGQGGSFAKNIQYF
TGCGCCAGCAGCCCCGCGCCGGGACAGGGGGGTTCTTTCGCCAAAAACATTCAGTACTTC
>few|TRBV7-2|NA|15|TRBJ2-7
CASTFQQGGYSEQYF
TGTGCCAGCACCTTTCAACAGGGGGGGTACAGCGAGCAGTACTTC
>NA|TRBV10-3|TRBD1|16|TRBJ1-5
CAISDPGQGEAQPQHF
TGTGCCATCAGTGACCCGGGACAGGGGGAGGCTCAGCCCCAGCATTTT
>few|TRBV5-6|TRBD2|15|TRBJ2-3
CASSLWAGGTDTQYF
TGTGCCAGCAGCTTGTGGGCGGGGGGCACAGATACGCAGTATTTT
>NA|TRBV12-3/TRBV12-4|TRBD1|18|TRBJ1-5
CASSLAGQGLYSNQPQHF
TGTGCCAGCAGTTTAGCGGGACAGGGTCTTTATAGCAATCAGCCCCAGCATTTT
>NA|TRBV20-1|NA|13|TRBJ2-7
CSAGSGTYNEQYF
TGCAGTGCTGGTAGCGGCACCTACAATGAGCAGTACTTC
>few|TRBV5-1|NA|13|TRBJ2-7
CASGVGPVTEQYF
TGCGCCAGCGGCGTAGGTCCAGTTACGGAGCAGTACTTC
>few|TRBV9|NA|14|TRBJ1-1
CASSEGGGRTEVFF
TGTGCCAGCAGTGAAGGCGGGGGGCGGACTGAAGTTTTCTTT
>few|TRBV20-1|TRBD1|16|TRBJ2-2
CSARAPGQGGTGELFF
TGCAGTGCTAGAGCCCCCGGACAGGGCGGCACCGGGGAGCTGTTTTTT
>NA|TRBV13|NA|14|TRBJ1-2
CASSSGDGGHGYTF
TGTGCCAGCAGCTCCGGGGATGGGGGCCATGGCTACACCTTC
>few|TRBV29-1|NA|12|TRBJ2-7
CSVGWGDYEQYF
TGCAGCGTTGGGTGGGGGGACTACGAGCAGTACTTC
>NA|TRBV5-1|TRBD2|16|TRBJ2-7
CASSLVVTSGVNEQYF
TGCGCCAGCAGCTTGGTGGTGACTAGCGGGGTCAATGAGCAGTACTTC
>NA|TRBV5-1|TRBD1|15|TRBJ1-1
CASSWGTGMNTEAFF
TGCGCCAGCAGCTGGGGGACAGGGATGAACACTGAAGCTTTCTTT
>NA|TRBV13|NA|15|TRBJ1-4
CASSQTMATNEKLFF
TGTGCCAGCAGCCAAACTATGGCGACTAATGAAAAACTGTTTTTT
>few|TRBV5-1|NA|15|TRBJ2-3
CASSLEGGDTDTQYF
TGCGCCAGCAGCTTGGAAGGCGGGGACACAGATACGCAGTATTTT
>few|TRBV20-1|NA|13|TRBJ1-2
CSATSGGLIRYTF
TGCAGTGCTACTTCCGGGGGTTTGATTCGCTACACCTTC